The present T cell receptor (beta chain) was sequenced within a study of cytomegalovirus exposure and HLA in healthy donors. Looking at the study overall: Of the donors genotyped, 300 to 500 in all, 75% to 85% fell in the Caucasian-associated ancestry cluster.

General study points: TCR beta chains numbering approximately 150 were designated cytomegalovirus-associated. Reported performance of the classifier showed diagnosis of cytomegalovirus status with high specificity and sensitivity.

PCR employed 60 Vbeta and 13 Jbeta primers. This table comes from immunoSEQ multiplex PCR, and its TCRdb copy is limited to in-frame clones, with some not included. The data contain under 200,000 clones, around 81% of them seen just once; the ten biggest clones take up approximately 1.5%. The CDR3 runs 15 residues. Germline lookup yields CDR1 SGHVS and CDR2 FQNEAQ. V trimming: 5 bases; J trimming: 7 bases; junction bases outside the gene matches: 10. Notes on this clone: What it recognizes is unknown.

The V gene is TRBV7-8, the J gene TRBJ2-1, with 8 bases identical to TRBD1. The sample comprised PBMCs. This TCR was recovered from a man in his forties in good health and CMV-seronegative. CDR3 nucleotides: TGTGCCAGCAGCGCGGACAGGGTCACAACAAATGAGCAGTTCTTC. Its translation is CASSADRVTTNEQFF.